The 5 T cell receptor beta chains in this list originate from one sample, sequenced in a study of beta chain features in type 1 diabetes. Reverse transcribing all isolated RNA meant expressed TCRB transcripts were sequenced. Profiled with immunoSEQ multiplex PCR; TCRdb holds only in-frame clones, not every one. The sample holds 300,000 to 400,000 clones, 8% seen once. The specimen sequenced was central memory CD4+ T cells from blood. These TCRs come from a woman in her late teens or twenties in good health.

V is TRBV4-2 and J is TRBJ2-1, with unresolved D. V was clipped by 4 bases and J by 13 bases, with 20 bases between them. Germline CDR1 is LGHNA and CDR2 is YNFKEQ. The CDR3 contains 14 residues. The CDR3 sequence is CASSLGLVPPTQFF. CDR3 nucleotide sequence: TGTGCCAGCAGCCTAGGGCTCGTCCCCCCCACTCAGTTCTTC.

This clone was counted at least ten times. This chain links TRBV7-2 with TRBJ2-3; D gene ambiguous. This CDR3 is built from 15 residues. Germline V gene lookup returns CDR1 SGHTA and CDR2 FQGNSA. V was clipped by 5 bases and J by 6 bases, with 18 bases between them. CDR3 region: CASSLSGWAGDTQYF. In DNA form, the CDR3 reads TGTGCCAGCAGCCTGAGTGGTTGGGCCGGGGATACGCAGTATTTT.

This clone has ten or more counts. The genes are TRBV11-2 and TRBJ1-1; D not resolved. The CDR3 spans 15 residues. The ends were cut back, 1 base at V and 5 bases at J, with 14 bases in the middle. Germline CDR1 SGHAT, CDR2 FQNNGV. The CDR3 region has the DNA TGTGCCAGCAGCTTAGTTCAGGCACAAGGGACTGAAGCTTTCTTT. Translating it yields CASSLVQAQGTEAFF.

This clone was picked up a small number of times. The chain couples TRBV7-2 to TRBJ2-5; 8 positions match TRBD2. Per germline, CDR1 SGHTA and CDR2 FQGNSA. The CDR3 sequence is 15 residues long. V shed 2 bases and J 5 bases; nucleotides not matched to a gene: 7. The CDR3 DNA reads TGTGCCAGCAGCTTAATAGCGGGGTCTGGGGAGACCCAGTACTTC. It encodes CASSLIAGSGETQYF.

About this clone: The junction departs from the called germline gene at one end, perhaps through a read error. The chain employs TRBV7-2 and TRBJ1-1; D unclear. The germline CDR1 and CDR2 sequences are SGHTA and FQGNSA. The CDR3 spans 14 residues. The CDR3 here is CASSRPRANTEAFF. The CDR3 DNA reads as TGCGCCAGCAGCCGCCCCCGGGCGAACACTGAAGCTTTCTTT.